Described below is a single TCR beta chain sequence and its context. This entry comes from a study of TIL therapy for anti-PD-1-resistant metastatic lung cancer. Study information: Median patient age was about 50, ranging roughly 38-85 years. Several tumors were EGFR-mutant and two were ALK-rearranged. Median tumor mutation burden was under 1.9 mutations per megabase.

The germline CDR1 and CDR2 sequences are SGHAT and FQNNGV. Trimming took 5 bases from V and 5 from J; bases not matched to a gene: 6. This CDR3 comprises 14 residues. The libraries were made with immunoSEQ v3. TCRdb's table, derived via immunoSEQ multiplex PCR, lists solely in-frame clones and lacks some. The top ten clones hold roughly 5% of a sample with approximately 53,000 clones, approximately 79% of them seen once. Specified time point: pre-treatment sample, taken before nivolumab and TIL therapy. Adults with stage 4 NSCLC were enrolled in a phase I trial. The chain links TRBV11-2 to TRBJ1-5, with 7 bases aligning to TRBD1. This clonotype was sampled from a woman aged 30 to 85 with non-small cell lung cancer. The source was blood, collected at baseline. The CDR3: CASSKGTDDQPQHF. CDR3 nucleotide sequence: TGTGCCAGCAGCAAAGGGACAGACGATCAGCCCCAGCATTTT.